This passage covers 32 T cell receptor beta chains from one sample sequenced in a study of cytomegalovirus exposure and HLA in healthy donors. PCR involved 60 Vbeta and 13 Jbeta primers. The data were produced by immunoSEQ multiplex PCR, yet TCRdb's version contains in-frame clones alone and is incomplete. The table lists 100,000 or so clones, 79% of them singletons. Sequencing input: PBMCs. All receptors come from a woman in her thirties or forties in good health and CMV-seronegative.

V and J are TRBV7-9 and TRBJ2-1; TRBD1 aligns across 11 bases. J was trimmed by 4 bases and V by 5 bases; bases with no gene match: 7. The CDR3 runs to 16 residues. In germline, CDR1 is SEHNR, CDR2 FQNEAQ (reference sequence). CDR3 region: CASSPHRDRGYNEQFF. The DNA for the CDR3 is TGTGCCAGCAGCCCGCACCGGGACAGGGGGTACAATGAGCAGTTCTTC. The full variable domain, its missing parts supplied by reference TRBV7-9 and TRBJ2-1, is DTGVSQNPRHKITKRGQNVTFRCDPISEHNRLYWYRQTLGQGPEFLTYFQNEAQLEKSRLLSDRFSAERPKGSFSTLEIQRTEQGDSAMYLCASSPHRDRGYNEQFFGPGTRLTVL.

The chain links TRBV2 to TRBJ1-5; TRBD1 might be the D (5 bases). Trimming shortened V by 6 bases and J by 7 bases, and 13 bases separated the two germline ends. The germline V gene has CDR1 SNHLY and CDR2 FYNNEI. The CDR3 runs to 13 residues. The CDR3 region is CASSGTGTQPQHF. The CDR3 region has the DNA TGTGCCAGCAGCGGAACAGGTACCCAGCCCCAGCATTTT.

The V gene is TRBV6-5, the J gene TRBJ2-7; tentatively, D is TRBD1 (6 bases). This CDR3 contains 15 residues. V was pared by 2 bases and J by 2 bases, with 13 bases between. CDR1 and CDR2 (germline): MNHEY, SVGAGI. The CDR3 loop is CASSYARDTPYEQYF. In DNA, the CDR3 is TGTGCCAGCAGTTACGCTAGGGACACTCCCTACGAGCAGTACTTC.

This clone was recorded once. The chain employs TRBV4-2 and TRBJ2-5, with 8 bases lining up with TRBD1. J was trimmed by 5 bases and V by 0 bases; bases with no gene match: 8. Germline-derived CDR1 and CDR2 are LGHNA and YNFKEQ. The length of the CDR3 is 16 residues. Written as DNA, the CDR3 is TGTGCCAGCAGCCAAGATGCGGCAGGGGGCGCGGAGACCCAGTACTTC. Its translation is CASSQDAAGGAETQYF.

This clone is a singleton in its sample. This chain connects TRBV5-4 to TRBJ2-1, with a possible D match to TRBD1 (6 bases). This CDR3 contains 15 residues. V dropped 3 bases and J dropped 8 bases, with 18 bases sitting between them. Germline CDR1 and CDR2: SGHNT and YYREEE (reference sequence). The CDR3 nucleotides are TGTGCCAGCAGCTCCCCGAGGACAGCGAGCTATGAGCAGTTCTTC. Encoded protein: CASSSPRTASYEQFF.

The CDR3 reads CASRARDRATDTIYF. As DNA, the CDR3 is TGCGCCAGCAGAGCCCGGGACAGGGCAACGGACACCATATATTTT. The V call is TRBV10-2, the J call TRBJ1-3; 9 bases are shared with TRBD1. V dropped 6 bases and J dropped 8; count of bases not matched to a gene: 11. Germline loops: CDR1 WSHSY, CDR2 SAAADI. The CDR3 sequence is 15 residues long.

The genes are TRBV10-3 and TRBJ2-2, with unresolved D. Trimming stripped 8 bases from V and 1 base from J, with 11 bases between. The CDR3 runs 14 residues. The germline V gene has CDR1 ENHRY and CDR2 SYGVKD. The CDR3: CAISRLMNTGELFF. DNA of the CDR3: TGTGCCATCTCTCGACTTATGAACACCGGGGAGCTGTTTTTT.

V usage is TRBV27 and J usage is TRBJ2-1; 11 nucleotides line up with TRBD2. CDR3 length: 16 residues. V lost 2 bases and J lost 8; bases outside the gene matches: 8. Germline CDR1 and CDR2: MNHEY and SMNVEV (reference sequence). In DNA, the CDR3 is TGTGCCAGCAGTTTAGGTACTAGCGGGAGAGCCGATGAGCAGTTCTTC. Its translation: CASSLGTSGRADEQFF.

The rearrangement uses TRBV6-5 and TRBJ1-2; TRBD1 matches 9 bases. Unmatched junction bases numbered 8, after V lost 6 bases and J lost 6 bases. Germline-derived CDR1 and CDR2 are MNHEY and SVGAGI. The CDR3 is 14 residues long. The CDR3 protein is CASRWGQGKHGYTF. Here the CDR3 DNA reads TGTGCCAGCAGGTGGGGACAGGGTAAACATGGCTACACCTTC.

The rearrangement links TRBV28 to TRBJ1-2; possible D gene TRBD1, 5 bases. With 3 bases removed from V and 4 bases from J, the gap between germline ends came to 9 bases. Germline lookup yields CDR1 MDHEN and CDR2 SYDVKM. CDR3 length equals 13 residues. CDR3 sequence reads: CASSLQGIYGYTF. In DNA, the CDR3 is TGTGCCAGCAGTTTGCAGGGCATCTATGGCTACACCTTC.

This chain joins TRBV28 and TRBJ2-5, with 9 bases that match TRBD2. CDR1 is MDHEN and CDR2 is SYDVKM in the germline V gene. With V trimmed by 6 bases and J by 5 bases, 4 bases remained unmatched. The CDR3 covers 13 residues. The CDR3 DNA reads as TGTGCCAGCAGGGGTAGCGGGAGTGAGACCCAGTACTTC. This translates into CASRGSGSETQYF.

The CDR3 sequence is CASSSTSYGYTF. The CDR3 DNA sequence: TGTGCCAGCAGCTCAACTAGTTATGGCTACACCTTC. The chain carries TRBV9 and TRBJ1-2; D unclear. The CDR3 is 12 amino acids. Germline values: CDR1 SGDLS, CDR2 YYNGEE. V lost 4 bases and J 5 bases, leaving 9 bases between the germline ends.

V gene TRBV27 combines with J gene TRBJ2-1; TRBD2 agrees at 11 bases. The V and J ends lost 6 bases and 3 bases, in that order; junction bases with no gene match: 7. The CDR3 extends over 16 amino acids. The germline gives CDR1 MNHEY, CDR2 SMNVEV (reference sequence). CDR3 sequence reads: CASRSTGTSGYNEQFF. The CDR3 region has the DNA TGTGCCAGCAGATCCACCGGGACTAGCGGCTACAATGAGCAGTTCTTC.

This chain links TRBV27 with TRBJ1-5; the D gene is possibly TRBD1 (6 bases). The CDR3 loop spans 15 amino acids. Trimming left V 0 bases short and J 2 bases short, with 8 bases between. CDR1 is MNHEY, CDR2 SMNVEV, per germline (reference sequence). CDR3 loop: CASSLSAGGNQPQHF. The CDR3 DNA reads as TGTGCCAGCAGTTTATCGGCAGGGGGCAATCAGCCCCAGCATTTT.

The J gene is TRBJ1-2, the V gene TRBV6-6; 10 nucleotides match TRBD1. This CDR3 has 16 amino acids. CDR1 and CDR2 from the germline V gene are MNHNY and SVGAGI (reference sequence). V dropped 5 bases and J dropped 2; count of bases not matched to a gene: 8. CDR3 bases: TGTGCCAGCAGTGGGCCCGGGACAGGGGAAAACTATGGCTACACCTTC. Its translation is CASSGPGTGENYGYTF.

In its sample, this clone was seen once. This rearrangement joins TRBV19 to TRBJ1-3; D uncertain. Germline CDR1 is LNHDA and CDR2 is SQIVND (reference sequence). CDR3 length equals 14 residues. Trimming removed 2 bases from V and 2 bases from J, with 7 bases in between. CDR3 sequence (DNA): TGTGCCAGTAGTATAAGAGGAACTGGAAACACCATATATTTT. Its translation is CASSIRGTGNTIYF.

The chain joins TRBV9 to TRBJ1-1; 10 bases fit TRBD1. This CDR3 has 16 residues. V lost 4 bases and J lost 5; bases outside the gene matches: 11. Germline lookup yields CDR1 SGDLS and CDR2 YYNGEE. CDR3 sequence reads: CASSPRDRGAGTEAFF. CDR3 sequence (DNA): TGTGCCAGCAGCCCCCGGGACAGGGGCGCTGGGACTGAAGCTTTCTTT.

The gene calls are TRBV11-2 and TRBJ2-7; tentatively, D is TRBD2 (6 bases). From germline, CDR1 is SGHAT and CDR2 FQNNGV. V lost 0 bases and J lost 10, with 13 bases in between. The CDR3 has 13 residues. CDR3 loop: CASSLEVAAQQYF. Here the CDR3 DNA reads TGTGCCAGCAGCTTAGAGGTAGCGGCTCAACAGTACTTC.

The chain recombines TRBV5-1 with TRBJ1-2; tentatively, D is TRBD1 (6 bases). Per the germline V gene, CDR1 is SGHRS and CDR2 is YFSETQ. The CDR3 contains 13 residues. V lost 5 bases to trimming and J lost 3 bases, with 11 bases between them. The CDR3 here is CASRLDSDYGYTF. The CDR3 bases are TGCGCCAGCAGGCTGGACAGCGACTATGGCTACACCTTC.

V gene TRBV5-1 combines with J gene TRBJ2-7; D is possibly TRBD1 (6 bases). Germline V gene sequence: CDR1 SGHRS, CDR2 YFSETQ. The CDR3 extends over 14 amino acids. V lost 2 bases and J lost 2, with 11 bases in between. For the CDR3, the DNA is TGCGCCAGCAGCTTTGGGACATCTACCTACGAGCAGTACTTC. It yields the protein CASSFGTSTYEQYF. The full variable domain, its missing parts supplied by reference TRBV5-1 and TRBJ2-7, is KAGVTQTPRYLIKTRGQQVTLSCSPISGHRSVSWYQQTPGQGLQFLFEYFSETQRNKGNFPGRFSGRQFSNSRSEMNVSTLELGDSALYLCASSFGTSTYEQYFGPGTRLTVT.

This chain links TRBV7-2 with TRBJ2-5, with 7 bases identical to TRBD2. CDR3 length: 16 residues. Germline V gives CDR1 SGHTA, CDR2 FQGNSA. The junction had 9 bases not matched to a gene; V was cut back by 1 base and J by 4 bases. As DNA, the CDR3 is TGTGCCAGCAGCTTAGGTTCTAGCGGCATCCGAGAGACCCAGTACTTC. Amino acids: CASSLGSSGIRETQYF.

This chain links TRBV4-2 with TRBJ2-3; D gene uncertain. From germline, CDR1 is LGHNA and CDR2 YNFKEQ. CDR3 length: 13 residues. Trimming cost V 0 bases and J 7 bases, with 8 bases left between them. This CDR3 is CASSQEAGHTQYF. CDR3 nucleotide sequence: TGTGCCAGCAGCCAAGAGGCTGGCCATACGCAGTATTTT.

This chain joins TRBV7-9 and TRBJ1-1; D not certain. V lost 5 bases, J lost 11 bases, and 12 bases lay in between. The germline V gene has CDR1 SEHNR and CDR2 FQNEAQ (reference sequence). This CDR3 has 11 residues. The CDR3 DNA reads TGTGCCAGCAGCGTATTGGAGGAGGCTTTCTTT. Amino acids: CASSVLEEAFF.

The chain uses TRBV9 and TRBJ2-7; perhaps TRBD2 as D (6 bases). V was pared by 3 bases and J by 4 bases, with 17 bases between. The CDR3 sequence is 15 residues long. Germline lookup yields CDR1 SGDLS and CDR2 YYNGEE. The CDR3 loop reads CASSASPGTHYEQYF. The DNA for the CDR3 is TGTGCCAGCAGCGCCAGTCCCGGGACTCATTACGAGCAGTACTTC.

In this sample, this clone turned up a few times. CDR3 DNA: TGTGCCAGCAGCTACCGGGCGGGGGGACCCCTCCAAGAGACCCAGTACTTC. This sequence encodes CASSYRAGGPLQETQYF. The chain employs TRBV7-6 and TRBJ2-5; 8 nucleotides line up with TRBD2. CDR1 and CDR2 (germline): SGHVS, FNYEAQ. This CDR3 is built from 17 residues. V was clipped by 4 bases and J by 1 base; unmatched bases: 11.

This clone was seen just once. The chain joins TRBV4-1 to TRBJ1-1, with 10 positions matching TRBD1. Trimming removed 4 bases from V and 1 base from J; junction bases left unmatched: 12. The CDR3 runs 18 residues. Germline assignment: CDR1 MGHRA and CDR2 YSYEKL. CDR3 loop: CASSLLGGQGIGNTEAFF. CDR3 nucleotide sequence: TGCGCCAGCAGCCTTCTTGGGGGACAGGGGATAGGGAACACTGAAGCTTTCTTT.

The chain uses TRBV28 and TRBJ1-1; 10 bases are a match to TRBD1. This CDR3 spans 13 amino acids. Germline loops: CDR1 MDHEN, CDR2 SYDVKM. V gave up 6 bases and J gave up 6 bases; unmatched junction bases: 4. CDR3 nucleotide sequence: TGTGCCAGCAGCCGACAGGGGGCCCCTGAAGCTTTCTTT. Protein: CASSRQGAPEAFF.

The chain has TRBV19 and TRBJ1-3; D call uncertain. The CDR3 is 15 residues long. Germline V lookup: CDR1 LNHDA, CDR2 SQIVND (reference sequence). Trimming shortened V by 6 bases and J by 0 bases, and 12 bases separated the two germline ends. The CDR3 protein is CASSSMAPSGNTIYF. The CDR3 region has the DNA TGTGCCAGTAGCTCGATGGCCCCCTCTGGAAACACCATATATTTT.

The chain has TRBV5-4 and TRBJ2-5, with TRBD1 matching 8 bases. This CDR3 has 12 residues. Germline V gene data show CDR1 as SGHNT and CDR2 as YYREEE (reference sequence). The V segment lost 5 bases and the J segment 4 bases; nucleotides outside the gene matches: 1. The CDR3 loop is CASRQGGETQYF. As DNA, the CDR3 is TGTGCCAGCAGACAGGGGGGAGAGACCCAGTACTTC.

This clone was recorded a few times. The chain employs TRBV4-2 and TRBJ2-3, with TRBD2 as a possible D gene (6 bases). This CDR3 is 15 amino acids long. CDR1 and CDR2 from the germline V gene are LGHNA and YNFKEQ. The V and J ends lost 2 bases and 4 bases respectively, with 13 bases between them. CDR3 sequence reads: CASSQPNAGSDTQYF. The CDR3 bases are TGTGCCAGCAGCCAACCCAATGCGGGGTCAGATACGCAGTATTTT.

The chain's CDR3 is CASSLDRSTEAFF. The DNA of the CDR3 is TGTGCCAGCAGTCTCGACAGGAGCACTGAAGCTTTCTTT. This rearrangement joins TRBV28 to TRBJ1-1; tentatively, D is TRBD1 (6 bases). Germline lookup yields CDR1 MDHEN and CDR2 SYDVKM. Trimming left V 5 bases short and J 4 bases short, with 11 bases between. The CDR3 runs to 13 residues.

The CDR3 DNA is TGCAGCGTCGAGGGGGGGCAAGGGGGCTACACCTTC. Its translation is CSVEGGQGGYTF. The chain uses TRBV29-1 and TRBJ1-2; D may be TRBD1 (6 bases). Germline CDR1 and CDR2: SQVTM and ANQGSEA. CDR3 size: 12 residues. V was pared by 6 bases and J by 8 bases, with 16 bases between.